Below, one T cell receptor beta chain is given with its context. Its antigen has not been determined. Per-base quality was not reported, and no clone a single base away is much larger than it. There are 15 amino acids in the CDR3, from cysteine to phenylalanine inclusive. The CDR3 DNA has 45 bases and is translated from base 1. CDR1 is given as MNHEY and CDR2 as SMNVEV, both from the germline V gene (reference sequence). V loses 5 bases at its end and J loses 2 bases; junction bases beyond the gene matches: 4. The data originate from a study of CD8 T cells in ankylosing spondylitis (dated by TCRdb to 2017 to 2019). The study in broad terms: The study set out to find disease-linked TCR variants by profiling T cell receptor beta repertoires in ankylosing spondylitis patients and healthy donors. The full study cohort comprised approximately 23 ankylosing spondylitis patients and 110 or so healthy donors. Samples of peripheral blood were taken, and for ankylosing spondylitis patients, synovial fluid was collected as well.

What the research found in general, with its limitations: A CD8+ phenotype was shown by the disease-linked clones, which were found at relatively low frequencies in peripheral blood. Some TCR beta motif variants had previously been reported in synovial fluid and blood of reactive arthritis patients, which suggested common disease-initiation mechanisms. A TCR beta motif made up of 7 to 9 highly homologous amino acid variants appeared to be characteristic of blood from ankylosing spondylitis patients. According to the report, matched synovial fluid samples from ankylosing spondylitis patients were significantly enriched for the disease-linked clones.

For sequencing, an Illumina HiSeq 2500 was employed. TCR beta libraries were prepared by quantitative 5'-RACE with molecular barcodes. Regarding the original processing steps: To identify disease-linked TCR variants, a new computational method was used, one built on a probabilistic model of VDJ rearrangement. TCRdb applied fastp at Q25 and MiXCR to the public reads, then kept only in-frame beta chains. Each CDR3 protein gets just one entry, which takes the most common genes and DNA from the rows behind it. TCRdb's processing, not the authors' own work, is the source of the V and J calls. Here the sample has around 100,000 distinct CDR3 sequences; roughly 8.8% occur a single time. 30% to 35% of the sample belongs to the ten largest clones.

This TCR came from a male donor with ankylosing spondylitis. This sequence uses TRBV27 and TRBJ2-7; 12 bases in the middle match TRBD2. Sequencing used blood, either unsorted or a sorted T cell fraction (not recorded which). The CDR3 reads as follows: CASSLRTSGTYEQYF. The sequenced DNA is TGTGCCAGCAGTCTTCGGACTAGCGGGACCTACGAGCAGTACTTC.